This passage covers 18 T cell receptor beta chains from one sample sequenced in a study of blood T cell repertoires in COVID-19. Assay used: immunoSEQ multiplex PCR; TCRdb lists only in-frame clones, some missing. This sample has more than 200,000 clones; approximately 86% occur once, and the top ten carry over 0.55%. The sequenced material came from peripheral blood. The source is a human donor in a cohort sampled during active COVID-19.

The V call is TRBV6-6, the J call TRBJ2-7, with D maybe TRBD1 (5 bases). V was cut by 6 bases and J by 0 bases, with 6 bases left in between. Germline CDR1 reads MNHNY; CDR2 reads SVGAGI (reference sequence). The CDR3 runs 12 residues. For the CDR3, the DNA is TGTGCCAGCAGGACAGCCTCCTACGAGCAGTACTTC. It encodes CASRTASYEQYF.

The V and J genes are TRBV9 and TRBJ1-1; TRBD1 is a possible D gene (5 bases). CDR1 and CDR2 from the germline V gene are SGDLS and YYNGEE. This CDR3 comprises 12 residues. V lost 0 bases and J 8 bases, leaving 8 bases between the germline ends. CDR3 coding DNA: TGTGCCAGCAGCGTAGAAGGGGTGGAAGCTTTCTTT. Protein: CASSVEGVEAFF.

The rearrangement links TRBV3-1 (or the pseudogene TRBV3-2) to TRBJ1-4; D is uncertain. The V end was cut by 9 bases, the J end by 0 bases, with 14 bases between. CDR1 and CDR2 from the germline V gene are LGHDT and YNNKEL (reference sequence). This CDR3 contains 15 residues. The CDR3 coding sequence is TGTGCCAGTCGCCGAGGTAGGACAACTAATGAAAAACTGTTTTTT. The encoded protein is CASRRGRTTNEKLFF.

The chain combines TRBV5-1 with TRBJ2-2; D is perhaps TRBD1 (7 bases). With 3 bases removed from V and 3 bases from J, the gap between germline ends came to 12 bases. Germline V lookup: CDR1 SGHRS, CDR2 YFSETQ. The CDR3 spans 15 residues. The CDR3 spells CASSSQGGDTGELFF. CDR3 DNA sequence: TGCGCCAGCAGCTCGCAGGGGGGAGACACCGGGGAGCTGTTTTTT.

The CDR3 DNA reads as TGTGCCAGCAGTTACCTAGACAGTCCGTGGGGCTACACCTTC. Translation: CASSYLDSPWGYTF. The gene calls are TRBV6-2 or TRBV6-3 and TRBJ1-2; D possibly corresponds to TRBD1 (5 bases). Per germline, CDR1 MNHEY and CDR2 SVGEGT. V shed 2 bases and J shed 8 bases, with 15 bases lying between them. The CDR3 spans 14 residues.

The gene calls are TRBV12-3 or TRBV12-4 and TRBJ1-1, with D unclear. The CDR3 is made up of 13 amino acids. The V and J ends lost 6 bases and 1 base respectively, with 9 bases between them. The CDR3 DNA reads TGTGCCAGCAGCCCGACATCGAACACTGAAGCTTTCTTT. It translates to CASSPTSNTEAFF.

The chain employs TRBV5-4 and TRBJ1-1; the D gene is possibly TRBD1 (6 bases). V lost 1 base and J 8 bases, leaving 12 bases between the germline ends. The germline gives CDR1 SGHNT, CDR2 YYREEE (reference sequence). This CDR3 has 13 amino acids. The CDR3 region has the DNA TGTGCCAGCAGCTTGTGGACAGCGAGGGAAGCTTTCTTT. Translated, it gives CASSLWTAREAFF. The variable domain in full, completed from reference TRBV5-4 and TRBJ1-1, reads ETGVTQSPTHLIKTRGQQVTLRCSSQSGHNTVSWYQQALGQGPQFIFQYYREEENGRGNFPPRFSGLQFPNYSSELNVNALELDDSALYLCASSLWTAREAFFGQGTRLTVV.

V is TRBV7-9 and J is TRBJ2-1, with 12 bases aligning to TRBD2. CDR3 length: 17 residues. Germline V gene lookup returns CDR1 SEHNR and CDR2 FQNEAQ (reference sequence). V lost 6 bases and J lost 7; bases outside the gene matches: 13. DNA of the CDR3: TGTGCCAGCAGACCCGAGGCCTGGACTAGCGGGAAGAATGAGCAGTTCTTC. Translating it yields CASRPEAWTSGKNEQFF. Variable domain in full (rest from reference TRBV7-9 and TRBJ2-1): DTGVSQNPRHKITKRGQNVTFRCDPISEHNRLYWYRQTLGQGPEFLTYFQNEAQLEKSRLLSDRFSAERPKGSFSTLEIQRTEQGDSAMYLCASRPEAWTSGKNEQFFGPGTRLTVL.

V is TRBV3-1 (or the pseudogene TRBV3-2) and J is TRBJ2-5; 12 bases align to TRBD2. In germline, CDR1 is LGHDT, CDR2 YNNKEL (reference sequence). The CDR3 is made up of 17 amino acids. Losses at the gene ends were 4 bases for V and 1 base for J; bases not matched to a gene: 7. DNA of the CDR3: TGTGCCAGCAGCCGGCGACTAGCGGGAGATACCCAAGAGACCCAGTACTTC. Protein: CASSRRLAGDTQETQYF.

The chain couples TRBV7-2 to TRBJ2-7; D is undetermined. Per the germline V gene, CDR1 is SGHTA and CDR2 is FQGNSA. Trimming took 5 bases from V and 6 from J, leaving 17 bases between them. The CDR3 loop spans 14 amino acids. CDR3: CASSPDLVRPEQYF. The CDR3 coding sequence is TGTGCCAGCAGCCCCGACTTAGTGAGGCCCGAGCAGTACTTC.

The V gene is TRBV5-4, the J gene TRBJ2-1, with TRBD1 matching 9 bases. The trim removed 6 bases at V and 8 bases at J, leaving 15 bases unmatched. This CDR3 has 16 amino acids. Per germline, CDR1 SGHNT and CDR2 YYREEE (reference sequence). The CDR3 DNA reads TGTGCCAGCAAACCGCAAGGGACAGGGCGACTGGATGAGCAGTTCTTC. Its protein is CASKPQGTGRLDEQFF.

The genes are TRBV5-1 and TRBJ1-2; a weak D match, TRBD1 (6 bases). V shed 0 bases and J shed 2 bases, with 8 bases lying between them. This CDR3 has 14 amino acids. Germline V CDR1 and CDR2: SGHRS, YFSETQ. CDR3 in amino acids: CASSLVDRNYGYTF. The CDR3 DNA is TGCGCCAGCAGCTTGGTTGACAGGAACTATGGCTACACCTTC.

The chain has TRBV2 and TRBJ2-1; D perhaps matches TRBD2 (6 bases). Per germline, CDR1 SNHLY and CDR2 FYNNEI. The CDR3 spans 14 residues. Trimming stripped 7 bases from V and 0 bases from J, with 10 bases between. The CDR3 is CASMTRSSYNEQFF. For the CDR3, the DNA is TGTGCCAGCATGACTAGAAGCTCCTACAATGAGCAGTTCTTC.

The V call is TRBV7-2, the J call TRBJ1-2; the D is unclear. Germline CDR1 SGHTA, CDR2 FQGNSA. Trimming stripped 3 bases from V and 5 bases from J, with 16 bases between. This CDR3 is 15 amino acids long. The CDR3 nucleotides read TGTGCCAGCAGCTTCTCCCAGATCGGGGTATATGGCTACACCTTC. The encoded protein is CASSFSQIGVYGYTF. Complete variable domain (other parts from reference TRBV7-2 and TRBJ1-2): GAGVSQSPSNKVTEKGKDVELRCDPISGHTALYWYRQSLGQGLEFLIYFQGNSAPDKSGLPSDRFSAERTGGSVSTLTIQRTQQEDSAVYLCASSFSQIGVYGYTFGSGTRLTVV.

The chain carries TRBV7-2 and TRBJ2-1, with 7 bases aligning to TRBD1. This CDR3 spans 16 amino acids. V lost 5 bases and J lost 2; bases outside the gene matches: 9. Germline assignment: CDR1 SGHTA and CDR2 FQGNSA. CDR3 residues: CASSRPDRDTYNEQFF. For the CDR3, the DNA is TGTGCCAGCAGCCGTCCTGACAGGGACACCTACAATGAGCAGTTCTTC. The full variable domain, rest sourced from reference TRBV7-2 and TRBJ2-1, is GAGVSQSPSNKVTEKGKDVELRCDPISGHTALYWYRQSLGQGLEFLIYFQGNSAPDKSGLPSDRFSAERTGGSVSTLTIQRTQQEDSAVYLCASSRPDRDTYNEQFFGPGTRLTVL.

About this clone itself: Other nucleotide sequences from this sample produce the same CDR3. J is TRBJ2-7 and V is TRBV7-2; 11 bases are a match to TRBD1. Germline assignment: CDR1 SGHTA and CDR2 FQGNSA. The V segment lost 0 bases and the J segment 2 bases; nucleotides outside the gene matches: 0. The length of the CDR3 is 15 residues. The DNA of the CDR3 is TGTGCCAGCAGCTTAGCGGGACAGGGGGCCTACGAGCAGTACTTC. It codes for CASSLAGQGAYEQYF. The full variable domain, rest sourced from reference TRBV7-2 and TRBJ2-7, is GAGVSQSPSNKVTEKGKDVELRCDPISGHTALYWYRQSLGQGLEFLIYFQGNSAPDKSGLPSDRFSAERTGGSVSTLTIQRTQQEDSAVYLCASSLAGQGAYEQYFGPGTRLTVT.

The CDR3 sequence: CASSWTSGPRREQYF. For the CDR3, the DNA is TGTGCCAGCAGCTGGACTAGCGGGCCCCGCCGAGAGCAGTACTTC. The rearrangement uses TRBV5-4 and TRBJ2-7; 11 bases fit TRBD2. The CDR3 is 15 residues long. CDR1 is SGHNT and CDR2 is YYREEE in the germline V gene (reference sequence). J gave up 7 bases and V 3 bases, and 9 bases lay outside the gene matches.

This chain connects TRBV27 to TRBJ1-2; TRBD1 agrees at 7 bases. The CDR3 totals 14 residues. V lost 5 bases to trimming and J lost 4 bases; unmatched junction nucleotides: 7. CDR1 is MNHEY and CDR2 is SMNVEV in the germline V gene (reference sequence). For the CDR3, the DNA is TGTGCCAGCAGTCCCAGACAGGGTCGCTATGGCTACACCTTC. Translation gives CASSPRQGRYGYTF.